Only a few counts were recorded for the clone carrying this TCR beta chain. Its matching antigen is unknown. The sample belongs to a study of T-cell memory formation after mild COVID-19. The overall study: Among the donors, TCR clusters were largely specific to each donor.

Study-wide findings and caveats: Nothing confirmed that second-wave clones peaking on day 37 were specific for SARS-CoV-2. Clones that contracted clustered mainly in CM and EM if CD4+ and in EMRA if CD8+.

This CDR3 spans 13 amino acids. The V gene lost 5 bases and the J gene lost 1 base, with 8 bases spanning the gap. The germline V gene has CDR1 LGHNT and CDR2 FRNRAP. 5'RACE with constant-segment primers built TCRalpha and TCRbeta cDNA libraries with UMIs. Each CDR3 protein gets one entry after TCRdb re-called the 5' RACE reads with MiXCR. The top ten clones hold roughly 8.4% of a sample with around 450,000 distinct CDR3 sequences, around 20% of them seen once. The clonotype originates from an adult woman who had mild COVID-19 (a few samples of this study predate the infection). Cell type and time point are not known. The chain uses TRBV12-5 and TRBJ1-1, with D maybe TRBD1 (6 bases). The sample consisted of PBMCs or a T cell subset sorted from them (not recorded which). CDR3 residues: CASGRTANTEAFF. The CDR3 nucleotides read TGTGCTAGTGGTCGGACAGCGAACACTGAAGCTTTCTTT.